This entry lists 8 T cell receptor beta chains sequenced from one sample in a study of cytomegalovirus exposure and HLA in healthy donors. Primers: 60 Vbeta forward and 13 Jbeta reverse. Generated by immunoSEQ multiplex PCR, the TCRdb table keeps only in-frame clones and is missing some. Here the sample spans 180,000 or so clones, around 78% being singletons. Sequenced sample: PBMCs. The receptors originated from a man aged 18-30 years in good health and CMV-seronegative.

This chain links TRBV2 with TRBJ2-2, with TRBD2 as a possible D gene (6 bases). The V gene lost 3 bases and the J gene lost 8 bases, with 10 bases spanning the gap. The CDR3 covers 13 residues. Germline lookup yields CDR1 SNHLY and CDR2 FYNNEI. CDR3 loop: CASSDGGRGELFF. DNA of the CDR3: TGTGCCAGCAGTGACGGGGGACGTGGGGAGCTGTTTTTT. Based on the CDR3 plus reference TRBV2 and TRBJ2-2, the full variable domain is EPEVTQTPSHQVTQMGQEVILRCVPISNHLYFYWYRQILGQKVEFLVSFYNNEISEKSEIFDDQFSVERPDGSNFTLKIRSTKLEDSAMYFCASSDGGRGELFFGEGSRLTVL.

The chain joins TRBV28 to TRBJ1-1, with 8 positions matching TRBD1. Germline V gives CDR1 MDHEN, CDR2 SYDVKM. CDR3 size: 17 residues. Trimming removed 3 bases from V and 0 bases from J; junction bases left unmatched: 9. The DNA of the CDR3 is TGTGCCAGCAGTTTGACAGGGGAGACCTTACTGAACACTGAAGCTTTCTTT. This codes for CASSLTGETLLNTEAFF.

V usage is TRBV9 and J usage is TRBJ1-6, with D perhaps TRBD1 (5 bases). Trimming took off 3 bases at V and 7 bases at J, with 14 bases between the two ends. CDR3 length equals 15 residues. The germline CDR1 and CDR2 sequences are SGDLS and YYNGEE. The CDR3, as DNA: TGTGCCAGCAGCGCCGGGACTGGAAGCAATTCACCCCTCCACTTT. Translating gives CASSAGTGSNSPLHF.

The chain combines TRBV27 with TRBJ2-5, with 7 bases fitting TRBD1. V dropped 6 bases and J dropped 1; count of bases not matched to a gene: 11. The CDR3 contains 16 residues. Germline CDR1 reads MNHEY; CDR2 reads SMNVEV (reference sequence). The CDR3 nucleotides read TGTGCCAGCAGCCGACGATCCGGGACAGCCCAAGAGACCCAGTACTTC. Protein sequence: CASSRRSGTAQETQYF.

This clone has only one observation. This chain uses TRBV9 with TRBJ2-5; a possible D gene is TRBD2 (7 bases). Germline lookup yields CDR1 SGDLS and CDR2 YYNGEE. The V end lost 0 bases, the J end lost 5 bases, and 17 bases lay between the germline ends. The CDR3 runs 16 residues. CDR3 in DNA: TGTGCCAGCAGCGTAGATTCGGGGGGCCGCTGGGAGACCCAGTACTTC. It encodes CASSVDSGGRWETQYF.

The V call is TRBV6-5, the J call TRBJ1-1, with D possibly being TRBD1 (6 bases). Per germline, CDR1 MNHEY and CDR2 SVGAGI. V was trimmed by 6 bases and J by 1 base, leaving 15 bases between them. This CDR3 has 15 amino acids. CDR3 in amino acids: CASRLSRGKNTEAFF. The CDR3 bases are TGTGCCAGCAGATTAAGCAGGGGAAAGAACACTGAAGCTTTCTTT.

The genes are TRBV29-1 and TRBJ1-1, with 7 bases lining up with TRBD1. This CDR3 has 14 residues. Germline values: CDR1 SQVTM, CDR2 ANQGSEA. V lost 2 bases to trimming and J lost 4 bases; unmatched junction nucleotides: 7. The CDR3 DNA is TGCAGCGTTGAAACCGGGCAGGGGGTCACTGAAGCTTTCTTT. Translation: CSVETGQGVTEAFF.

The chain recombines TRBV5-1 with TRBJ2-7, with TRBD2 matching 11 bases. The CDR3 has 17 amino acids. Trimming at V came to 4 bases and at J to 1 base, leaving 10 bases not matched to a gene. Germline-derived CDR1 and CDR2 are SGHRS and YFSETQ. CDR3 coding DNA: TGCGCCAGCAGCCCCAGGGAGGGGACTAGCGGTTCCTACGAGCAGTACTTC. Encoded protein: CASSPREGTSGSYEQYF. Filled out from reference TRBV5-1 and TRBJ2-7, the complete variable domain reads KAGVTQTPRYLIKTRGQQVTLSCSPISGHRSVSWYQQTPGQGLQFLFEYFSETQRNKGNFPGRFSGRQFSNSRSEMNVSTLELGDSALYLCASSPREGTSGSYEQYFGPGTRLTVT.